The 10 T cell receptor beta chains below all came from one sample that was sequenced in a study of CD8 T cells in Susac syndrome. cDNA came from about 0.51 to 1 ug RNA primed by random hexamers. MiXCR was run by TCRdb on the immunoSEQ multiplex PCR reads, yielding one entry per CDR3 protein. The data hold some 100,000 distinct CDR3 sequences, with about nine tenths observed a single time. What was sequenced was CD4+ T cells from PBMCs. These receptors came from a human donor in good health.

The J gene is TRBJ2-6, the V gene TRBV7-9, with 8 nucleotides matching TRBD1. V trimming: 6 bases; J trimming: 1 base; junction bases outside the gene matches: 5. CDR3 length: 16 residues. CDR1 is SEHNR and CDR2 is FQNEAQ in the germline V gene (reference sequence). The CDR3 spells CASRPGTGSGANVLTF. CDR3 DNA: TGTGCCAGCAGACCCGGGACAGGATCTGGGGCCAACGTCCTGACTTTC.

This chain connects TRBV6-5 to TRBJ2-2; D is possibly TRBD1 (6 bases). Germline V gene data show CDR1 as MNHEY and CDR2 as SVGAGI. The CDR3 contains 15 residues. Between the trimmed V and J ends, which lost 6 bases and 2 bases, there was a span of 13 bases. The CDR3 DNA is TGTGCCAGCAGAAAAACAGGGTCAAACACCGGGGAGCTGTTTTTT. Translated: CASRKTGSNTGELFF.

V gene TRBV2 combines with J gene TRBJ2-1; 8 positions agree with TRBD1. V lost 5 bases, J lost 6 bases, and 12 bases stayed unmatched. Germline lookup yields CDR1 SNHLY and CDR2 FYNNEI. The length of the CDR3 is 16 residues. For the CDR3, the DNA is TGTGCCAGCAGTTCGATGGACAGGGTCTCCGGCAATGAGCAGTTCTTC. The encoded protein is CASSSMDRVSGNEQFF.

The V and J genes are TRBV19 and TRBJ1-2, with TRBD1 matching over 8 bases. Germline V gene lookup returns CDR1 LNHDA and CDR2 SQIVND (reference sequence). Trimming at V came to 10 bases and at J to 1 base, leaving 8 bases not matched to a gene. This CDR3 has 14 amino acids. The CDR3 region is CATNRGEVNYGYTF. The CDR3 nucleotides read TGTGCCACCAACAGGGGGGAAGTTAACTATGGCTACACCTTC.

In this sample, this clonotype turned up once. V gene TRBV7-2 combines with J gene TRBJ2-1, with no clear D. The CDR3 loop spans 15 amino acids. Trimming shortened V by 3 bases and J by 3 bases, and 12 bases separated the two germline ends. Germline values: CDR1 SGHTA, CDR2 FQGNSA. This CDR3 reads CASSFSGFNYNEQFF. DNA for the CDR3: TGTGCCAGCAGCTTCTCCGGATTCAACTACAATGAGCAGTTCTTC.

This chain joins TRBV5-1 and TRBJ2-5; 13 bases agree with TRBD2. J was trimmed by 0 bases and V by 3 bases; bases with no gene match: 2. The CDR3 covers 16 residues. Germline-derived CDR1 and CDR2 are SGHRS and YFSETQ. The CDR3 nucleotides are TGCGCCAGCAGCTCGACTAGCGGGGGGAACCAAGAGACCCAGTACTTC. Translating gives CASSSTSGGNQETQYF.

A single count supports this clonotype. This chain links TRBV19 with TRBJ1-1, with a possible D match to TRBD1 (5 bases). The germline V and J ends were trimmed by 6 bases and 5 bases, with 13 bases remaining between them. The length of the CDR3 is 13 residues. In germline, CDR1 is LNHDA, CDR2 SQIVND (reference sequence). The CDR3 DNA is TGTGCCAGTAGGATCCAGGGTGGAACTGAAGCTTTCTTT. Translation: CASRIQGGTEAFF.

As DNA, the CDR3 is TGTGCCAGCAGCAGCAGTTATGTTCTTGGGGCTAGCGGGAATGGGACCCAGTACTTC. Translating it yields CASSSSYVLGASGNGTQYF. The genes are TRBV27 and TRBJ2-5; 9 nucleotides agree with TRBD2. Germline V lookup: CDR1 MNHEY, CDR2 SMNVEV (reference sequence). The CDR3 is 19 residues long. V lost 6 bases to trimming and J lost 7 bases; unmatched junction nucleotides: 24.

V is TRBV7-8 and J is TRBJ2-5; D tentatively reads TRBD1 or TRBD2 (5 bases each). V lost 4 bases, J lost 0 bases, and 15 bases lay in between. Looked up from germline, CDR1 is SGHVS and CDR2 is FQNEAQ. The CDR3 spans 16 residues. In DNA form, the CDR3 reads TGTGCCAGCAGCTCCGAGGGACGGTTGTACCAAGAGACCCAGTACTTC. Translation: CASSSEGRLYQETQYF.

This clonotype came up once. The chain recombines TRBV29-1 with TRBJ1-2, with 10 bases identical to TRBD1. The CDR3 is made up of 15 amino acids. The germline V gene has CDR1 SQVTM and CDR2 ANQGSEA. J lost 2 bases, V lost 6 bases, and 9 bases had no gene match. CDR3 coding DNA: TGCAGCGTAGACAAGGGACAGGGGAGGAACTATGGCTACACCTTC. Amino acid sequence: CSVDKGQGRNYGYTF.